The clone carrying this T cell receptor beta chain was counted only a few times. Between the trimmed V and J ends, which lost 0 bases and 6 bases, there was a span of 6 bases. CDR3 length: 13 residues. Germline CDR1 is SGHDT and CDR2 is YYEEEE. This entry comes from a study of response to subunit inactivated influenza vaccine. TCRdb re-called the RT-PCR reads through MiXCR, storing one row per CDR3 protein. This sample carries about 780,000 distinct CDR3 sequences, approximately 17% of them seen once, and the ten largest clones take approximately 11%. The starting material was PBMCs from blood, obtained about 5 days after vaccination. The chain links TRBV5-6 to TRBJ2-2, with D hard to call. This TCR was sampled from a man aged 50-60 years who received an inactivated influenza vaccine. DNA for the CDR3: TGTGCCAGCAGCTTGGCATCCTCCGGGGAGCTGTTTTTT. Translated, it gives CASSLASSGELFF.